One sample yielded the 17 T cell receptor beta chains listed below, sequenced in a study of response to subunit inactivated influenza vaccine. From the RT-PCR reads, TCRdb called clonotypes with MiXCR, one entry per CDR3 protein. Of over 150,000 distinct CDR3 sequences in the sample, around 9% were seen once. The sample consisted of non-naive T cells sorted from PBMCs, taken on the day of vaccination. The receptors stem from a man in his forties or fifties who received an inactivated influenza vaccine.

This clonotype was picked up many times. This chain joins TRBV4-3 and TRBJ2-3; no definite D call. Germline CDR1 reads LGHNA; CDR2 reads YSLEER. Trimming stripped 0 bases from V and 2 bases from J, with 9 bases between. The CDR3 covers 15 residues. The CDR3, as DNA: TGCGCCAGCAGCCAAGATTCAAGCGACACAGATACGCAGTATTTT. Translating it yields CASSQDSSDTDTQYF.

This clonotype occurred many times. The rearrangement uses TRBV7-2 and TRBJ2-3, with D hard to call. Germline V gene lookup returns CDR1 SGHTA and CDR2 FQGNSA. CDR3 length equals 13 residues. Trimming took off 5 bases at V and 2 bases at J, with 8 bases between the two ends. The DNA of the CDR3 is TGTGCCAGCAGCCTCGTCCACACAGATACGCAGTATTTT. This translates into CASSLVHTDTQYF.

This clonotype was found a few times. The chain links TRBV7-8 to TRBJ2-7, with D tentatively TRBD2 (5 bases). Trimming took off 0 bases at V and 5 bases at J, with 14 bases between the two ends. Germline CDR1 and CDR2: SGHVS and FQNEAQ. The CDR3 spans 15 residues. DNA for the CDR3: TGTGCCAGCAGCTTAGCATGGACTGCAGTGGACGAGCAGTACTTC. This sequence encodes CASSLAWTAVDEQYF.

Only a few counts were recorded for this clonotype. V gene TRBV4-1 combines with J gene TRBJ1-2, with 11 bases that match TRBD1. J gave up 4 bases and V 1 base, and 2 bases lay outside the gene matches. Germline CDR1 reads MGHRA; CDR2 reads YSYEKL. The CDR3 is 15 residues long. This CDR3 is CASSQADRGLYGYTF. The CDR3 nucleotides are TGCGCCAGCAGCCAAGCGGACAGGGGGCTCTATGGCTACACCTTC.

The J gene is TRBJ1-5, the V gene TRBV18; no firm D call. CDR1 and CDR2 from the germline V gene are KGHSH and LQKENI. CDR3 size: 15 residues. V was shortened by 4 bases and J by 1 base, with 11 bases between the two germline ends. This CDR3 reads CASSRESLSNQPQHF. The CDR3, as DNA: TGTGCCAGCTCACGGGAGTCCCTCAGCAATCAGCCCCAGCATTTT.

This clonotype was counted between two and nine times. The V call is TRBV15, the J call TRBJ1-4; no clear D gene. Germline CDR1 is LNHNV and CDR2 is YYDKDF (reference sequence). The CDR3 runs to 13 residues. Trimming stripped 1 base from V and 6 bases from J, with 6 bases between. The DNA of the CDR3 is TGTGCCACCAGCAGAGTCGCTCATGAAAAACTGTTTTTT. Residues: CATSRVAHEKLFF.

The chain joins TRBV28 to TRBJ1-2, with 8 bases identical to TRBD1. V gave up 6 bases and J gave up 9 bases; unmatched junction bases: 9. The germline CDR1 and CDR2 sequences are MDHEN and SYDVKM. The CDR3 is 13 residues long. CDR3 nucleotide sequence: TGTGCCAGCAGAATGGGACAGGAGATGCGCTACACCTTC. It yields the protein CASRMGQEMRYTF.

This clonotype was seen many times. J is TRBJ2-5 and V is TRBV11-2; D uncertain. Germline V gene sequence: CDR1 SGHAT, CDR2 FQNNGV. This CDR3 has 13 residues. Trimming left V 3 bases short and J 5 bases short, with 10 bases between. This CDR3 is CASSFNPRETQYF. The CDR3 DNA follows: TGTGCCAGCAGCTTTAATCCTCGGGAGACCCAGTACTTC.

This clonotype was counted once. This may be a read error, as it is one base from a much larger clone. The V and J genes are TRBV30 and TRBJ2-1; 10 positions match TRBD2. The CDR3 runs 15 residues. After removal of 7 bases from V and 12 bases from J, the junction contained 18 bases not matched to a gene. The germline V gene encodes CDR1 GTSNPN and CDR2 SVGIG (reference sequence). The CDR3: CAFDGPGLAVGGQFF. The CDR3 nucleotides read TGTGCCTTCGACGGCCCCGGACTAGCGGTCGGGGGGCAGTTCTTC.

This clonotype was counted a few times. The chain has TRBV6-1 and TRBJ2-7; TRBD2 aligns across 8 bases. The V gene's germline CDR1 is MNHNS and CDR2 SASEGT. This CDR3 region has 15 residues. Trimming took 7 bases from V and 4 from J; bases not matched to a gene: 12. In DNA form, the CDR3 reads TGTGCCAGCACTCAGAGCGGGGGTCGATTTTACGAGCAGTACTTC. This encodes CASTQSGGRFYEQYF.

This clonotype was seen only a few times. The chain employs TRBV20-1 and TRBJ2-1; 9 positions match TRBD2. V was clipped by 6 bases and J by 3 bases; unmatched bases: 18. This CDR3 has 18 amino acids. Germline CDR1 and CDR2: DFQATT and SNEGSKA (reference sequence). CDR3 amino acids: CSAPAREVAGGNYNEQFF. CDR3 sequence (DNA): TGCAGTGCCCCCGCCCGGGAGGTGGCGGGAGGGAACTACAATGAGCAGTTCTTC.

This chain's CDR3 is CASSQDLQGSEKLFF. In DNA, the CDR3 is TGTGCCAGCAGCCAAGACTTACAGGGAAGTGAAAAACTGTTTTTT. The rearrangement joins TRBV3-1 to TRBJ1-4, with a weak D call TRBD1 (6 bases). Trimming left V 0 bases short and J 7 bases short, with 12 bases between. The germline CDR1 and CDR2 sequences are LGHDT and YNNKEL (reference sequence). This CDR3 is 15 amino acids long.

This clonotype was found many times. The genes are TRBV28 and TRBJ1-4; D is unresolved. With 6 bases removed from V and 7 bases from J, the gap between germline ends came to 24 bases. Germline V CDR1 and CDR2: MDHEN, SYDVKM. The CDR3 has 17 amino acids. As DNA, the CDR3 is TGTGCCAGCAGCCCGTCCGTCATTAGGGTAAAGGCTGAAAAACTGTTTTTT. Protein: CASSPSVIRVKAEKLFF.

This clonotype has a count of ten or more. V and J are TRBV2 and TRBJ2-5, with TRBD2 matching 10 bases. Germline CDR1 reads SNHLY; CDR2 reads FYNNEI. There are 16 residues in the CDR3. V trimming: 3 bases; J trimming: 4 bases; junction bases outside the gene matches: 8. This CDR3 is CASSEQSGGALETQYF. CDR3 nucleotides: TGTGCCAGCAGTGAGCAGAGCGGGGGGGCCTTAGAGACCCAGTACTTC.

The sample holds many counts of this clonotype. V and J are TRBV15 and TRBJ2-3, with D unclear. Germline loops: CDR1 LNHNV, CDR2 YYDKDF (reference sequence). Between the trimmed V and J ends, which lost 0 bases and 0 bases, there was a span of 7 bases. The CDR3 has 15 amino acids. The chain's CDR3 is CATSRETLSTDTQYF. The CDR3 DNA follows: TGTGCCACCAGCAGAGAGACCCTGAGCACAGATACGCAGTATTTT.

The table lists this clonotype with many counts. The chain combines TRBV12-3 or TRBV12-4 with TRBJ1-1; no definite D call. The length of the CDR3 is 13 residues. Trimming took 2 bases from V and 0 from J, leaving 4 bases between them. This CDR3 is CASSLWVNTEAFF. The CDR3 nucleotides read TGTGCCAGCAGTTTATGGGTGAACACTGAAGCTTTCTTT.

The chain is built from TRBV4-1 and TRBJ2-7, with 7 bases matching TRBD1. The CDR3 runs 15 residues. Germline V CDR1 and CDR2: MGHRA, YSYEKL. Trimming at V came to 3 bases and at J to 2 bases, leaving 7 bases not matched to a gene. The CDR3 DNA is TGCGCCAGCAGCCAGTATAGGGACAGCACCTACGAGCAGTACTTC. Its protein is CASSQYRDSTYEQYF.